In this sample, the clone carrying this T cell receptor (beta chain) turned up a few times. Its antigen remains unidentified. The sample comes from a study of T cell repertoires in cytomegalovirus infection. Study in general: Signatures in public TCR beta sequences pointed to both CMV infection and matching HLA type. Study-level points and caveats: CMV-specific TCR beta clonotypes restricted by HLA-C were the ones dominating the ex vivo response. Of the TCR beta families, the public ones yielded a cumulative frequency that identified carriers of CMV plus the relevant HLA.

TCRdb re-called the reads with MiXCR, one entry per CDR3 protein. The sample yields around 530,000 distinct CDR3 sequences, around 27% seen once. The length of the CDR3 is 15 residues. V shed 4 bases, J shed 6 bases, and the junction held 6 bases outside the gene matches. The clonotype originates from a human donor in good health (CMV status not recorded). Some clones in this sample may be carry-over from other donors' samples. J is TRBJ2-1 and V is TRBV12-3 or TRBV12-4, with 10 bases lining up with TRBD2. Sequencing was carried out using PBMCs. As DNA, the CDR3 is TGTGCCAGCAGTTCACGTCTAGCGGGAGTCAATGAGCAGTTCTTC. Translating gives CASSSRLAGVNEQFF.